This T cell receptor beta chain originates from a study of T-cell memory formation after mild COVID-19. Each CDR3 protein gets one entry after TCRdb re-called the 5' RACE reads with MiXCR. Here the sample spans some 150,000 distinct CDR3 sequences, roughly 6.2% being singletons. Germline-derived CDR1 and CDR2 are DFQATT and SNEGSKA (reference sequence). The CDR3 contains 13 residues. With 0 bases removed from V and 10 bases from J, the gap between germline ends came to 13 bases. Study findings and constraints: Mainly in CM and EM were contracting CD4+ clones; CD8+ were in EMRA.

This clonotype was counted at least ten times. The target antigen is unknown. This sequence joins TRBV20-1 and TRBJ2-1, with no clear D. The TCR comes from an adult woman who had mild COVID-19 (a few samples of this study predate the infection). Cell type and time point are not known. The sample taken for sequencing was PBMCs or a T cell subset sorted from them (not recorded which). This CDR3 reads CSARDPLSLEQFF. CDR3 DNA: TGCAGTGCTAGAGATCCCCTATCTTTGGAGCAGTTCTTC.